The T cell receptor (beta chain) described here comes from a study of control samples from healthy donors and cancer patients. TCRdb's table, derived via immunoSEQ multiplex PCR, lists solely in-frame clones and lacks some. The table has approximately 100,000 clones, approximately 84% seen once; the top ten hold about 36%. Germline V CDR1 and CDR2: LGHDT, YNNKEL (reference sequence). Losses at the gene ends were 4 bases for V and 6 bases for J; bases not matched to a gene: 6. The CDR3 is 14 amino acids. V usage is TRBV3-1 (or the pseudogene TRBV3-2) and J usage is TRBJ1-1; TRBD1 aligns across 9 bases. What was sequenced was PBMCs. The clonotype originates from a man aged 65-85 years with lung cancer. CDR3 in DNA: TGTGCCAGCAGCCGCCGGGACAGGGTTTCTGAAGCTTTCTTT. Amino acid sequence: CASSRRDRVSEAFF.